This T cell receptor beta chain was retrieved from a study of blood T cell repertoires in COVID-19. Study background: T cells, B-cell-depleted T cells, or PBMCs supplied cDNA or gDNA.

Original processing methods: Amplified reference gene primers provided the basis for estimating nucleated cell counts. Clones were read by immunoSEQ multiplex PCR, and TCRdb kept only the in-frame ones, dropping some. That table furnishes V, J and clone size, whereas the DNA furnished D and trimming. The table includes hundreds of thousands of clones, approximately 89% detected once. This clone has just one count. Study members were between 18 and 89 years old and lived in about two dozen US regions. Grouping used clinical history reported by participants in a survey and questionnaire. Germline V gives CDR1 MNHEY, CDR2 SMNVEV (reference sequence). CDR3 length equals 14 residues. Unmatched junction bases numbered 7, after V lost 4 bases and J lost 7 bases.

This chain links TRBV27 with TRBJ2-1, with 7 bases aligning to TRBD1. This sequence was found in a woman in her 30s who had recovered from COVID-19. Sequenced: PBMCs or T cells enriched from blood (not recorded which). This chain's CDR3 is CASSSQGVGNEQFF. DNA for the CDR3: TGTGCCAGCAGTTCTCAGGGGGTGGGAAATGAGCAGTTCTTC.